These T cell receptor beta chains were read from a single sample in a study of cytotoxic CD8 clonotypes in ibrutinib-treated CLL. Assay used: immunoSEQ multiplex PCR; TCRdb lists only in-frame clones, some missing. This sample has about 49,000 clones, with around half found just once. This specimen was PBMCs, taken after 12 months of ibrutinib treatment. All receptors derive from a human donor with chronic lymphocytic leukemia. Each CDR3 is given without its conserved first and last residue. Rows may omit the clone size; those that give it use once, few, many or a size class.

J gene | V gene | clone size | CDR3 protein
TRBJ2-3 | TRBV7-9 | NA | ASSRQLAGVSTDTQY
TRBJ2-1 | TRBV27 | NA | ASSYKQGAPYNEQF
TRBJ2-4 | TRBV28 | once | ASKRGDPKNIQY
TRBJ2-2 | TRBV10-3 | few | AISSGQPNTGELF
TRBJ1-5 | TRBV7-9 | NA | ASSGGQNQPQH
TRBJ2-3 | TRBV19 | NA | ASSPLAGGRNTQY
TRBJ1-5 | TRBV29-1 | few | SVERWTGPNQPQH
TRBJ2-2 | TRBV7-2 | NA | ASSLAGGETGELF
TRBJ1-4 | TRBV15 | few | ATSSWGQTPENEKLF
TRBJ2-7 | TRBV28 | few | ASSFRQLEQY
TRBJ1-1 | TRBV5-6 | many | ASSWDRATEAF
TRBJ1-4 | TRBV28 | once | ASSSQGVGEKLF
TRBJ1-2 | TRBV7-3 | NA | ASSAQTYYGYT
TRBJ2-1 | TRBV7-2 | NA | ASSLAPTSGAHNEQF
TRBJ2-3 | TRBV28 | NA | ASSSSGRQVDTQY
TRBJ2-5 | TRBV5-1 | NA | ASSGGLAGEYETQY
TRBJ2-1 | TRBV5-1 | NA | ASSLQGNEQF
TRBJ2-7 | TRBV10-2 | NA | ASSDLAGGYEQY
TRBJ1-1 | TRBV28 | few | GAQSFTEAF
TRBJ2-7 | TRBV4-1 | NA | ASSKGTAKAYEQY
TRBJ1-1 | TRBV29-1 | few | SVDSGEAF
TRBJ1-1 | TRBV16 | NA | ASSQVGGRNTEAF
TRBJ1-1 | TRBV6-6 | few | ASIGLRNTEAF
TRBJ1-1 | TRBV6-1 | NA | ASTPRGTPEAF